This is a list of T cell receptor beta chains from one sample in a study of identical twins. TCRdb recomputed calls from the 5' RACE reads with MiXCR, one row per CDR3 protein. The sample lists 1.5 million to 2 million distinct CDR3 sequences, roughly a third occurring once. The material sequenced was cord blood. The receptors originated from a newborn girl in good health. Each CDR3 is given with its conserved first and last residue. Fields, in order: clone size, D gene, J gene, V gene, CDR3 protein, CDR3 DNA. The D gene is left open where the match is weak. Size tells how often a clone was seen (once, few, many) or the class of an expanded clone, and some rows leave it out.

NA,NA,TRBJ1-1,TRBV5-1,CASSLLGVMNTEAFF,TGCGCCAGCAGCCTCCTCGGGGTCATGAACACTGAAGCTTTCTTT
NA,TRBD2,TRBJ2-7,TRBV20-1,CSAVLTSGRAEEQYF,TGCAGTGCCGTCCTGACTAGCGGGAGGGCGGAGGAGCAGTACTTC
NA,NA,TRBJ2-3,TRBV5-1,CASCIWAGPNETADTQYF,TGCGCCAGCTGTATTTGGGCAGGGCCAAACGAAACGGCAGATACGCAGTATTTT
few,NA,TRBJ2-5,TRBV2,CASGSEDTQYF,TGTGCCAGCGGTTCAGAGGACACCCAGTACTTC
few,NA,TRBJ2-7,TRBV5-1,CASSKETVILRSEYF,TGCGCCAGCAGCAAAGAGACGGTAATCCTACGATCGGAGTACTTC
NA,NA,TRBJ1-4,TRBV13,CASSLGAGAEKLFF,TGTGCCAGCAGCTTAGGGGCGGGGGCTGAAAAACTGTTTTTT
few,NA,TRBJ1-5,TRBV21-1,CASSIASKPGSRPQHF,TGTGCCAGCAGCATCGCCTCCAAACCAGGTTCCAGGCCCCAGCATTTT
NA,TRBD2,TRBJ2-5,TRBV4-1,CASSQDPLAVGETQYF,TGCGCCAGCAGCCAAGATCCACTAGCGGTTGGGGAGACCCAGTACTTC
NA,NA,TRBJ2-4,TRBV28,CASSLWQGQQYF,TGTGCCAGCAGTTTATGGCAGGGTCAGCAGTACTTC
NA,NA,TRBJ2-3,TRBV6-5,CASSLFLGNTDTQYF,TGTGCCAGCAGTTTGTTTCTGGGAAACACAGATACGCAGTATTTT
few,NA,TRBJ2-7,TRBV29-1,CSVGDRTAEQYF,TGCAGCGTTGGCGACAGAACGGCCGAGCAGTACTTC
few,NA,TRBJ1-2,TRBV7-9,CASSVGNGDGYTF,TGTGCCAGCAGCGTAGGGAACGGCGATGGCTACACCTTC
NA,TRBD2,TRBJ2-1,TRBV6-6,CASSHLAGSTYNERFF,TGTGCCAGCAGTCATCTAGCGGGATCAACCTACAATGAGCGGTTCTTC
NA,TRBD1,TRBJ1-6,TRBV4-2,CASSQVSTGNSPLHF,TGTGCCAGCAGCCAAGTGTCGACAGGGAACTCACCCCTCCACTTT
few,NA,TRBJ2-5,TRBV15,CATSRDYDDQETQYF,TGTGCCACCAGCAGAGATTACGACGACCAAGAGACCCAGTACTTC
NA,NA,TRBJ2-1,TRBV5-6,CASSLPGSRDEQFF,TGTGCCAGCAGCTTGCCGGGCTCTCGGGATGAGCAGTTCTTC
many,TRBD1,TRBJ2-1,TRBV4-1,CASSQVSGGLNEQFF,TGCGCCAGCAGCCAAGTGTCAGGGGGCTTGAATGAGCAGTTCTTC
NA,NA,TRBJ1-1,TRBV27,CASRPRSGSTEAFF,TGTGCCAGCAGGCCCAGGTCCGGGTCCACTGAAGCTTTCTTT
NA,NA,TRBJ2-5,TRBV5-1,CASSHKAQRETQYF,TGCGCCAGCAGCCACAAGGCCCAGAGGGAGACCCAGTACTTC
many,NA,TRBJ2-7,TRBV6-5,CASSPPGTGNYEQYF,TGTGCCAGCAGCCCTCCCGGGACGGGGAACTACGAGCAGTACTTC
NA,TRBD1,TRBJ1-2,TRBV3-1,CASSQVGQGSAGYTF,TGTGCCAGCAGCCAAGTTGGACAGGGGTCGGCGGGCTACACCTTC
NA,NA,TRBJ2-5,TRBV10-2,CASSENYNEQYF,TGCGCCAGCAGTGAGAACTACAATGAGCAGTACTTC
few,NA,TRBJ2-2,TRBV20-1,CSARRAGNTGELFF,TGCAGTGCTAGGAGGGCGGGGAACACCGGGGAGCTGTTTTTT
once,TRBD1,TRBJ2-3,TRBV5-1,CASPQTGRGTDTQYF,TGCGCCAGCCCCCAGACAGGGCGAGGCACAGATACGCAGTATTTT
NA,TRBD1,TRBJ2-1,TRBV2,CASKKQQGAGNEQFF,TGTGCCAGCAAGAAGCAACAGGGGGCAGGCAATGAGCAGTTCTTC
few,NA,TRBJ1-6,TRBV25-1,CASIREPGSPLHF,TGTGCCAGCATCAGGGAACCCGGATCACCCCTCCACTTT
few,NA,TRBJ2-4,TRBV29-1,CSVEALFSNIQYF,TGCAGCGTTGAAGCGCTGTTTTCAAACATTCAGTACTTC
few,NA,TRBJ1-5,TRBV2,CASSRQISNQPQHF,TGTGCCAGCAGCCGACAGATTAGCAATCAGCCCCAGCATTTT
NA,NA,TRBJ2-7,TRBV14,CASSLGHLAYEQYF,TGTGCCAGCAGCCTCGGACACCTTGCCTACGAGCAGTACTTC
NA,TRBD2,TRBJ2-7,TRBV5-1,CASRGTTSSYEQYF,TGCGCCAGCAGGGGGACTACGAGCTCCTACGAGCAGTACTTC
few,TRBD1,TRBJ2-2,TRBV10-3,CAISEFGAGGSNTGELFF,TGTGCCATCAGTGAGTTTGGGGCAGGGGGCTCCAACACCGGGGAGCTGTTTTTT
few,NA,TRBJ2-1,TRBV14,CASSLYTGERVSHEQFF,TGTGCCAGCAGCCTCTATACAGGGGAGCGGGTATCCCATGAGCAGTTCTTC
NA,TRBD1,TRBJ1-3,TRBV29-1,CSVESRDSGNTIYF,TGCAGCGTTGAATCGCGGGACAGTGGAAACACCATATATTTT
NA,NA,TRBJ2-5,TRBV20-1,CSARVPRRAMETQYF,TGCAGTGCTAGAGTCCCTCGGCGAGCGATGGAGACCCAGTACTTC
few,TRBD1,TRBJ2-5,TRBV5-1,CASSPLFDRVQETQYF,TGCGCCAGCAGCCCCCTTTTCGACAGGGTCCAAGAGACCCAGTACTTC
few,NA,TRBJ1-1,TRBV2,CASTREGLEAFF,TGTGCCAGCACCAGGGAGGGCCTCGAAGCTTTCTTT
few,NA,TRBJ2-1,TRBV7-9,CASSLATIYNEQFF,TGTGCCAGCAGCTTAGCGACTATTTACAATGAGCAGTTCTTC
NA,NA,TRBJ2-1,TRBV21-1,CASSQRPSTSGRDNEQFF,TGTGCCAGCAGTCAAAGACCCTCTACTAGCGGGAGGGACAATGAGCAGTTCTTC
NA,NA,TRBJ1-6,TRBV27,CASSLQNAGVGSPLHF,TGTGCCAGCAGTCTACAAAATGCGGGGGTGGGTTCACCCCTCCACTTT
NA,TRBD1,TRBJ1-4,TRBV10-2,CASTDRGWEKLFF,TGCGCCAGCACGGACAGGGGATGGGAAAAACTGTTTTTT
NA,TRBD1,TRBJ1-2,TRBV5-1,CASSNGTGVYYGYTF,TGCGCCAGCAGTAACGGGACAGGGGTCTACTATGGCTACACCTTC
few,TRBD2,TRBJ2-5,TRBV7-8,CASSLAGGSRYGQYF,TGTGCCAGCAGCTTAGCGGGCGGGAGTCGATACGGGCAGTACTTC
NA,NA,TRBJ2-1,TRBV20-1,CSANPSDRPYNEQFF,TGCAGTGCTAACCCTAGCGATAGGCCCTACAATGAGCAGTTCTTC
few,TRBD2,TRBJ2-3,TRBV20-1,CSARAGAGDADTQYF,TGCAGTGCTAGAGCCGGAGCGGGAGACGCAGATACGCAGTATTTT
few,TRBD2,TRBJ2-4,TRBV14,CASRPSGSAKNIQYF,TGTGCCAGCAGACCTAGCGGGAGCGCCAAAAACATTCAGTACTTC
NA,NA,TRBJ1-5,TRBV6-5,CASSYAPANQPQHF,TGTGCCAGCAGTTATGCGCCAGCCAACCAGCCCCAGCATTTT
many,NA,TRBJ2-3,TRBV5-1,CASSLSQPTDTQYF,TGCGCCAGCAGCTTATCCCAACCCACAGATACGCAGTATTTT
NA,NA,TRBJ2-1,TRBV6-6,CAGSYLWGSRGNEQFF,TGTGCCGGCAGTTACTTATGGGGGAGCCGGGGCAATGAGCAGTTCTTC
few,TRBD1,TRBJ1-2,TRBV20-1,CSHRTGGYLWGYTF,TGCAGTCACAGGACAGGGGGCTATCTGTGGGGCTACACCTTC
many,NA,TRBJ1-2,TRBV4-2,CASSQDLGGHGYTF,TGTGCCAGCAGCCAAGATCTAGGGGGGCATGGCTACACCTTC
NA,NA,TRBJ1-2,TRBV28,CASSLGIWEVNYGYTF,TGTGCCAGCAGTTTAGGGATTTGGGAGGTTAACTATGGCTACACCTTC
NA,NA,TRBJ1-2,TRBV6-6,CASSRVGGASYGYTF,TGTGCCAGCAGTCGGGTCGGGGGCGCTAGCTATGGCTACACCTTC
NA,NA,TRBJ2-7,TRBV14,CASSQGIPPYEQYF,TGTGCCAGCAGCCAAGGCATACCCCCCTACGAGCAGTACTTC